This T cell receptor (beta chain) was recovered during a study of T cell responses to AZD1222 COVID-19 vaccine. Study observations and caveats: Recipients of AZD1222 seropositive at baseline numbered only six or seven. Possibly, clonal diversity was underestimated; donors were largely white British and included more females.

This CDR3 is built from 16 residues. The germline CDR1 and CDR2 sequences are MDHEN and SYDVKM. V was trimmed by 10 bases and J by 2 bases, leaving 24 bases between them. Second-dose schedules of about 4 or about 12 weeks were combined. As for this clone: No antigen is known for it.

Data came from immunoSEQ multiplex PCR; TCRdb stores just in-frame clones and leaves some out. The data show roughly 100,000 clones, approximately 93% seen once. V and J are TRBV28 and TRBJ2-7, with D possibly TRBD1 on 5 matching bases. The input for sequencing was peripheral blood, taken 28 days after the second AZD1222 dose. The TCR was taken from an adult who received the AZD1222 COVID-19 vaccine. The CDR3, as DNA: TGTGCCACCCAGACAACGACAGCTCCGCGGACCTACGAGCAGTACTTC. This gives the protein CATQTTTAPRTYEQYF. Using reference TRBV28 and TRBJ2-7 for the parts outside the CDR3, the full variable domain is DVKVTQSSRYLVKRTGEKVFLECVQDMDHENMFWYRQDPGLGLRLIYFSYDVKMKEKGDIPEGYSVSREKKERFSLILESASTNQTSMYLCATQTTTAPRTYEQYFGPGTRLTVT.